The clone carrying this TCR beta chain was detected a few times. The source of the sample is a study of early T cells in non-severe SARS-CoV-2 infection. The trim removed 5 bases at V and 0 bases at J, leaving 7 bases unmatched. Germline V gene sequence: CDR1 DFQATT, CDR2 SNEGSKA (reference sequence). The CDR3 totals 14 residues. Individual cDNA molecules received unique molecular identifiers. Each CDR3 protein is one row after TCRdb ran MiXCR on the 5' RACE reads. Found here are tens of thousands of distinct CDR3 sequences, over 11% of them singletons; the top ten hold around 3%. The V call is TRBV20-1, the J call TRBJ2-7; TRBD2 aligns across 7 bases. The TCR comes from an adult who was a healthcare worker with PCR-confirmed SARS-CoV-2 infection or an uninfected control (not recorded which). Sequencing was done on a sample of whole blood. CDR3 bases: TGCAGTGCTCAGCCCCTAGCGGTCTCCTACGAGCAGTACTTC. Translated: CSAQPLAVSYEQYF.